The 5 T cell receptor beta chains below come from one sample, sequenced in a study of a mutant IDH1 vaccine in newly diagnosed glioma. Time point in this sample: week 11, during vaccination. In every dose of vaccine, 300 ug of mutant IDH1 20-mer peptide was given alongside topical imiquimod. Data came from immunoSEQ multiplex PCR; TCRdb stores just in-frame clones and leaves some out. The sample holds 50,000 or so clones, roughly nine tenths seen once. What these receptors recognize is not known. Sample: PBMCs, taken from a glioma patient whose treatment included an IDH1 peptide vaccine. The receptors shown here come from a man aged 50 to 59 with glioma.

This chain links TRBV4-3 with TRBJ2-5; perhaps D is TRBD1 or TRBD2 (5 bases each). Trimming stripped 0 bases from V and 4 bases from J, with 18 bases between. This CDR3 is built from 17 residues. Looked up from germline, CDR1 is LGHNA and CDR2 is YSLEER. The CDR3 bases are TGCGCCAGCAGCCAAGATTGGGGGATGTCAGGGAGAGAGACCCAGTACTTC. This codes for CASSQDWGMSGRETQYF.

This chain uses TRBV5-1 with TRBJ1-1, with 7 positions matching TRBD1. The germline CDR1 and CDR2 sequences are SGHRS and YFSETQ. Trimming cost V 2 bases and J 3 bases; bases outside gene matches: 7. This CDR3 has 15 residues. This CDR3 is CASSLSGTDDTEAFF. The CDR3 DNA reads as TGCGCCAGCAGCTTATCGGGGACAGACGACACTGAAGCTTTCTTT. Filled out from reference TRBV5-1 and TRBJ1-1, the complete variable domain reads KAGVTQTPRYLIKTRGQQVTLSCSPISGHRSVSWYQQTPGQGLQFLFEYFSETQRNKGNFPGRFSGRQFSNSRSEMNVSTLELGDSALYLCASSLSGTDDTEAFFGQGTRLTVV.

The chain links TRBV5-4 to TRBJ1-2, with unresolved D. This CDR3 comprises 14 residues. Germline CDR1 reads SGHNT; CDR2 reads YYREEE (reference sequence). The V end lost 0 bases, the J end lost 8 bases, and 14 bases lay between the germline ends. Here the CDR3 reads CASSLDGAITGYTF. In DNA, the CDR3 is TGTGCCAGCAGCTTGGACGGAGCTATAACCGGCTACACCTTC.

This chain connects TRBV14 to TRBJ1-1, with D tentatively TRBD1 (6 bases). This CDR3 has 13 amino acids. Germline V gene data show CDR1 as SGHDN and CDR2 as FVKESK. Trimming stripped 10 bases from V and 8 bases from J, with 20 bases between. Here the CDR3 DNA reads TGTGCCACCAGACTAACGGGGGGCCTCGAAGCTTTCTTT. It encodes CATRLTGGLEAFF.

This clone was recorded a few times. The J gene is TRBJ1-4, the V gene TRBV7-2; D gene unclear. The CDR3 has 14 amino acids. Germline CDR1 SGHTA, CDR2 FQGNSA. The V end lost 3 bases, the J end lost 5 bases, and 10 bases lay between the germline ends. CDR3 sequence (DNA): TGTGCCAGCAGCTTTCAGGAGTACAATGAAAAACTGTTTTTT. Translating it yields CASSFQEYNEKLFF.